A selection of T cell receptor beta chains follows, all from one sample in a study of OX40 agonist ivuxolimab in advanced cancers. Assay used: immunoSEQ multiplex PCR; TCRdb lists only in-frame clones, some missing. The data contain 98,000 or so clones, about four fifths of them singletons. Source: CD4+ or CD8+ T cells sorted from blood, taken in a trial of the OX40 agonist ivuxolimab. The receptors stem from an adult with an advanced solid tumor such as melanoma, head and neck, liver or kidney cancer. The CDR3 runs from the conserved cysteine through the conserved F or W. The D gene is left open where the match is weak. Where a row states a size, it is once, few, many or the class of an expanded clone; other rows omit it.

>TRBJ1-2|TRBV7-2|TRBD1|NA
TGTGCCAGCAGCGAGAGGACAGGAGCTAACTATGGCTACACCTTC
CASSERTGANYGYTF
>TRBJ1-2|TRBV6-1|TRBD1|NA
TGTGCCAGCAGTGAAGCAGGGGGCAGGTATGGCTACACCTTC
CASSEAGGRYGYTF
>TRBJ1-3|TRBV13|NA|NA
TGTGCCAGCAGCTTTATCCCAGGGGCCTCTGGAAACACCATATATTTT
CASSFIPGASGNTIYF
>TRBJ1-5|TRBV15|TRBD1|NA
TGTGCCACCAGCAGAGGGACAGGGGGCGGCAATCAGCCCCAGCATTTT
CATSRGTGGGNQPQHF
>TRBJ2-4|TRBV27|TRBD1|NA
TGTGCCAGCAGTTCACCCGCGGGACAGGCGACAAACATTCAGTACTTC
CASSSPAGQATNIQYF
>TRBJ1-1|TRBV14|NA|NA
TGTGCCAGCAGCCAAGATCTTGAGGGGGAAGCTTTCTTT
CASSQDLEGEAFF
>TRBJ1-2|TRBV6-1|NA|many
TGTGCCAGCTCCCGCGGGGCCCAACCTAGTCAGGGCTACACCTTC
CASSRGAQPSQGYTF
>TRBJ2-3|TRBV7-2|NA|NA
TGTGCCAGCAGCTCAGCCGGGGATACGCAGTATTTT
CASSSAGDTQYF
>TRBJ2-5|TRBV18|NA|NA
TGTGCCAGCTCACCACCTTCAGGGGCCCTGGGGACCCAGTACTTC
CASSPPSGALGTQYF
>TRBJ1-5|TRBV28|NA|NA
TGTGCCAGCATTCGGTCCGCCCCCAATCAGCCCCAGCATTTT
CASIRSAPNQPQHF
>TRBJ1-2|TRBV27|TRBD1|NA
TGTGCCAGCAGTCCACCTACCGGGACAGGGGGAAGAGGTGGCTACACCTTC
CASSPPTGTGGRGGYTF
>TRBJ1-4|TRBV2|NA|once
TGTGCCAGCAAGCGGGAAGGGGCGACTAATGAAAAACTGTTTTTT
CASKREGATNEKLFF
>TRBJ2-3|TRBV11-3|NA|NA
TGTGCCAGCAGCTGCCGGGGGCGGAGGAGCACAGATACGCAGTATTTT
CASSCRGRRSTDTQYF
>TRBJ2-1|TRBV7-9|NA|NA
TGTGCCAGCAGCTTCGGGGGTAATCGCATTGAGCAGTTCTTC
CASSFGGNRIEQFF
>TRBJ2-7|TRBV29-1|NA|NA
TGCAGCGTTGTACTAGCCTACGAGCAGTACTTC
CSVVLAYEQYF
>TRBJ1-1|TRBV5-1|NA|NA
TGCGCCAGCACCCCCCAAGGGGTTGAGTACACTGAAGCTTTCTTT
CASTPQGVEYTEAFF
>TRBJ1-2|TRBV15|NA|NA
TGTGCCACCAGCAGTCCGGGACAAGGAGTTTATAACTATGGCTACACCTTC
CATSSPGQGVYNYGYTF
>TRBJ2-5|TRBV10-3|NA|once
TGTGCCATCAGTGAATTGGTCAGGGAGACCCAGTACTTC
CAISELVRETQYF
>TRBJ2-3|TRBV28|NA|once
TGTGCCAGCAGTACCACGACAGATACGCAGTATTTT
CASSTTTDTQYF
>TRBJ2-5|TRBV6-8|NA|NA
TGTGCCAGCACAATCGGTAACCAAGAGACCCAGTACTTC
CASTIGNQETQYF
>TRBJ1-5|TRBV19|NA|NA
TGTGCCAGTAGTATGAAGACAGTCAGCAATCAGCCCCAGCATTTT
CASSMKTVSNQPQHF
>TRBJ2-6|TRBV5-6|TRBD1|once
TGTGCCAGCAGCGCCGACAGGGGGGTTTCCGGGGCCAACGTCCTGACTTTC
CASSADRGVSGANVLTF
>TRBJ2-3|TRBV30|NA|NA
TGTGCCTGGAGTGTACCCTCGGCTAGCACAGATACGCAGTATTTT
CAWSVPSASTDTQYF
>TRBJ2-3|TRBV9|NA|NA
TGTGCCAGCAGCGTAGAGGCTAACCCTATCACAGATACGCAGTATTTT
CASSVEANPITDTQYF
>TRBJ2-5|TRBV7-7|TRBD1|NA
TGTGCCAGCAGCCCCGGGACAGGGGGCCAAGAGACCCAGTACTTC
CASSPGTGGQETQYF
>TRBJ1-6|TRBV7-3|NA|NA
TGTGCCAGCAGCCTCATATTTTCTACATACTATAATTCACCCCTCCACTTT
CASSLIFSTYYNSPLHF
>TRBJ2-1|TRBV27|TRBD1|once
TGTGCCAGCAGGAATGACAGGGCCTCCTACAATGAGCAGTTCTTC
CASRNDRASYNEQFF
>TRBJ1-4|TRBV28|TRBD1|NA
TGTGCCAGCAGTTTAAGACAGGGGGGATTTCGAGAAAAACTGTTTTTT
CASSLRQGGFREKLFF
>TRBJ2-3|TRBV7-3|TRBD2|NA
TGTGCCAGCAGCTTATCTCTAGCGGCTAGCACAGATACGCAGTATTTT
CASSLSLAASTDTQYF
>TRBJ2-5|TRBV2|NA|NA
TGTGCCAGCAGTGAACGCCGGGAGACCCAGCACTTC
CASSERRETQHF
>TRBJ1-2|TRBV7-2|TRBD1|NA
TGTGCCAGCAGCTTAGAGTCCGGGACAGACTATGGCTACACCTTC
CASSLESGTDYGYTF
>TRBJ2-7|TRBV7-2|TRBD2|NA
TGTGCCAGCAGCTTAGGCGGGGGGATCTCGCATTACGAGCAGTACTTC
CASSLGGGISHYEQYF
>TRBJ2-7|TRBV19|NA|NA
TGTGCCAGTGGCCGGGGCTCCTACGAGCAGTACTTC
CASGRGSYEQYF
>TRBJ1-2|TRBV2|NA|NA
TGTGCCAGCCCGGGACATAAACATGGCTACACCTTC
CASPGHKHGYTF
>TRBJ1-2|TRBV7-3|NA|NA
TGTGCCAGCAGCGTTCCCGGAGTAGAGTTTACCTTC
CASSVPGVEFTF
>TRBJ2-5|TRBV28|NA|few
TGTGCCAGCAGTTTTAGAAGGGCTACAAAGGAGACCCAGTACTTC
CASSFRRATKETQYF
>TRBJ2-3|TRBV4-1|TRBD2|NA
TGCGCCAGCAGCCAAGTCGGCGGGAGAGGGAGAGATACGCAGTATTTT
CASSQVGGRGRDTQYF
>TRBJ1-4|TRBV15|NA|NA
TGTGCCACCAGCAGGGACCGTAATGAAAAACTGTTTTTT
CATSRDRNEKLFF
>TRBJ1-1|TRBV19|NA|NA
TGTGCCAGTAGTGTCCCGGGACACCTTGAAGCTTTCTTT
CASSVPGHLEAFF
>TRBJ2-5|TRBV29-1|TRBD1|NA
TGCAGCTCGAGGACAGGGACGGAGACCCAGTACTTC
CSSRTGTETQYF
>TRBJ2-6|TRBV30|NA|NA
TGTGCCTGGAGGCGACTGAGGACCGGCCTTAGGGGGGCCAACGTCCTGACTTTC
CAWRRLRTGLRGANVLTF
>TRBJ2-5|TRBV7-9|NA|NA
TGTGCCAGCAGCTTAGGAGATTGGGCCCAGTACTTC
CASSLGDWAQYF
>TRBJ1-2|TRBV28|TRBD1|NA
TGTGCCAGCAGTCTCCTTAGACAGGGGGCTTACTATGGCTACACCTTC
CASSLLRQGAYYGYTF
>TRBJ1-3|TRBV4-1|NA|NA
TGCGCCAGCAGCCAAGGAGGGACATATGGAAACACCATATATTTT
CASSQGGTYGNTIYF
>TRBJ2-2|TRBV7-8|TRBD2|NA
TGTGCCAGCAGCTACCGGGACTACAACACCGGGGAGCTGTTTTTT
CASSYRDYNTGELFF
>TRBJ2-1|TRBV7-3|TRBD2|NA
TGTGCCAGCAGCTTATGGTCTAGCGGGGGGCCCAATGAGCAGTTCTTC
CASSLWSSGGPNEQFF
>TRBJ1-1|TRBV6-5|NA|NA
TGTGCCAGCAGCCCCGTAGCCCAGAAACAGCAAGCTTTCTTT
CASSPVAQKQQAFF
>TRBJ1-2|TRBV7-9|NA|NA
TGTGCCAGCAGCTTTTCGGGCAGGGATGTGGATGGCTACACCTTC
CASSFSGRDVDGYTF
>TRBJ1-5|TRBV5-6|TRBD1|NA
TGTGCCAGCAGCTCCGGACAGGGCCTCTCGGCCCAGCATTTT
CASSSGQGLSAQHF
>TRBJ2-4|TRBV28|NA|NA
TGTGCCAGCAGGGATACAGAACAGGGCAAAAACATTCAGTACTTC
CASRDTEQGKNIQYF